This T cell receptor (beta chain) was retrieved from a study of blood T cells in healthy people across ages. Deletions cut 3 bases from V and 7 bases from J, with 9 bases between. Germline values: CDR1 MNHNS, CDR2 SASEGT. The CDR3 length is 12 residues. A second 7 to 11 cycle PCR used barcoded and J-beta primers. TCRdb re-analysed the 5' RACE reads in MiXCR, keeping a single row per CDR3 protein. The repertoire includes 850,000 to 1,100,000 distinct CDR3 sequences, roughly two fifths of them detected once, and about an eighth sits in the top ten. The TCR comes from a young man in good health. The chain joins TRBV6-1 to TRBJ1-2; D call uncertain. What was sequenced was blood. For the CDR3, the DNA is TGTGCCAGCAGTGACTCAGCCTGTGGCTACACCTTC. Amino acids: CASSDSACGYTF.